The present entry profiles one T cell receptor beta chain with its context. Its antigen remains unidentified. Here immunoSEQ multiplex PCR was the method, and the copy in TCRdb shows in-frame clones only, minus some. This table holds 23,000 or so clones, roughly four fifths found once. V shed 4 bases, J shed 11 bases, and the junction held 12 bases outside the gene matches. Germline V gives CDR1 SGDLS, CDR2 YYNGEE. The CDR3 loop spans 14 amino acids. The source of the sample is a study of graft-versus-host responses after intestinal transplantation. Study overall: Recipients underwent multivisceral, liver-intestinal, or isolated intestinal transplants. Tacrolimus plus steroids were given to all recipients for 2 to 4 years, preceded by anti-thymocyte globulin induction.

Study findings and constraints: Ileal or blood samples showed some GvH clones first, and such clones were also found in recipient marrow. The highest levels of circulating GvH clones went along with early declines in HvG clones after transplant.

The starting material was unstimulated CD8+ T cells sorted from spleen or lymph node cells, obtained before transplant. The gene calls are TRBV9 and TRBJ1-2; 9 bases map to TRBD1. The TCR sequence derives from a human donor who was the organ donor for an intestinal transplant. CDR3 bases: TGTGCCAGCAGCTCGGCAGGGACAGGGTTCGCATACACCTTC. Its translation is CASSSAGTGFAYTF.